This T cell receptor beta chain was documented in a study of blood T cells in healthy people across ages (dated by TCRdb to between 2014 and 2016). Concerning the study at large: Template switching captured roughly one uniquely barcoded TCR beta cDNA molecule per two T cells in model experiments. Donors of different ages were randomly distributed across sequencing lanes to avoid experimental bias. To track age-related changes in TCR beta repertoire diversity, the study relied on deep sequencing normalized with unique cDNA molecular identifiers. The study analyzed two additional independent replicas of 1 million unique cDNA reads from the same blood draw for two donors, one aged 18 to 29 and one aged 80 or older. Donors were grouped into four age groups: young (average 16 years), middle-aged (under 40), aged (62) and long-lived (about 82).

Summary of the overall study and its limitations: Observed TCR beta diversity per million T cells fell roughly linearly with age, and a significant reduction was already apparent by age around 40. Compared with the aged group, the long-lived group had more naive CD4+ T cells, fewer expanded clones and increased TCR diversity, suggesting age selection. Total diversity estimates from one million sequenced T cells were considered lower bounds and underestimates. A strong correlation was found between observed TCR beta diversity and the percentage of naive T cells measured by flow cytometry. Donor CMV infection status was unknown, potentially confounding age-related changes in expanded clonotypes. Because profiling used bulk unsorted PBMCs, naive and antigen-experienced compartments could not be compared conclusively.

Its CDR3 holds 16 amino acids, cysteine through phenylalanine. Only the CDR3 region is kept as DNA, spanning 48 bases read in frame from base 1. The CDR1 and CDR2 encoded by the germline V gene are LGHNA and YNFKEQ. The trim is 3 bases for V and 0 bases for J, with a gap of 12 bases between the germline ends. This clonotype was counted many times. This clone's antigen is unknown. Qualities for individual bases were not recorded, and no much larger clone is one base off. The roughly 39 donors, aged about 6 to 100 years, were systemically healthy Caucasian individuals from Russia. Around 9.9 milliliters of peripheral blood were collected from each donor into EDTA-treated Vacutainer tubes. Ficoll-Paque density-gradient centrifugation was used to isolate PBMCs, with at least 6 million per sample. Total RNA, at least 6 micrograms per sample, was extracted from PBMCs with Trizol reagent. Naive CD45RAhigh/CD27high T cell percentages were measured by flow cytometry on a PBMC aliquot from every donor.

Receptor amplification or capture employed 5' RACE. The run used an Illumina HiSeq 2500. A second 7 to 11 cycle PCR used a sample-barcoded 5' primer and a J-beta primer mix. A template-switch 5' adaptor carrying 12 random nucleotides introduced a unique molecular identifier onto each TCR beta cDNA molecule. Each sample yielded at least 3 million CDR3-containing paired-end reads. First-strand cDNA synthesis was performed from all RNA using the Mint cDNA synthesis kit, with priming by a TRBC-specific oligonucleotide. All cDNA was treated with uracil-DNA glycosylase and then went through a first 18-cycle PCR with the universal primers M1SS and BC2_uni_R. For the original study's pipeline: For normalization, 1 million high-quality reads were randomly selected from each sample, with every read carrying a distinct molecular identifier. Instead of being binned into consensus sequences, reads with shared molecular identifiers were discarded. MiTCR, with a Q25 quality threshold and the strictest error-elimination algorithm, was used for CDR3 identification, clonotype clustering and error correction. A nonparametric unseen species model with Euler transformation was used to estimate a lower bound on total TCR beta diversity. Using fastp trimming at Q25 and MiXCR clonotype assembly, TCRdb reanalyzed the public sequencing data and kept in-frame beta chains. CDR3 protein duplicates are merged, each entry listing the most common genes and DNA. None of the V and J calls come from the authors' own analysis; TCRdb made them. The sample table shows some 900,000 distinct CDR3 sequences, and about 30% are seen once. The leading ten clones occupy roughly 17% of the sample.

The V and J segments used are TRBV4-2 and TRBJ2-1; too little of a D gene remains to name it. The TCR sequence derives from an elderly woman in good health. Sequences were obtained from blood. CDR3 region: CASSQETRSSYNEQFF. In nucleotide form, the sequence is TGTGCCAGCAGCCAGGAGACTCGTAGCTCCTACAATGAGCAGTTCTTC.